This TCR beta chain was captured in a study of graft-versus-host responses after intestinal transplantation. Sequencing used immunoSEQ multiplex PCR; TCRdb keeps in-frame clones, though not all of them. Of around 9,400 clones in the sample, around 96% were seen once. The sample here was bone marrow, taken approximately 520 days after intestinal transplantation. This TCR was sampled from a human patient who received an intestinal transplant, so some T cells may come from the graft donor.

The CDR3 is CAISDFNSPLHF. In DNA, the CDR3 is TGTGCCATCTCAGATTTCAATTCACCCCTCCACTTT. This chain links TRBV10-3 with TRBJ1-6; D is uncertain. V was pared by 8 bases and J by 7 bases, with 9 bases between. The germline V gene encodes CDR1 ENHRY and CDR2 SYGVKD. The CDR3 has 12 amino acids.